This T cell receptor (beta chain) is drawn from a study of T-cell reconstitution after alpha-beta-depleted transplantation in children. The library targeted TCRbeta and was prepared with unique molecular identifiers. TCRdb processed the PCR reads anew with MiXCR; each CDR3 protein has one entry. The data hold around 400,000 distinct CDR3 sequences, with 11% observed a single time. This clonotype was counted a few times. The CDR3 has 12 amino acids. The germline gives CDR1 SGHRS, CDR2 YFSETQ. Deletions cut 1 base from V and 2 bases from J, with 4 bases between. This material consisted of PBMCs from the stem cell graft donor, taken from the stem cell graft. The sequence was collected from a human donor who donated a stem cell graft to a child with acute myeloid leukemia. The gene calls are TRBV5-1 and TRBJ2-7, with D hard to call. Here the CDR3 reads CASSLYPYEQYF. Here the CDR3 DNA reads TGCGCCAGCAGCTTGTACCCCTACGAGCAGTACTTC.